This T cell receptor (beta chain) was obtained from a study of response to subunit inactivated influenza vaccine. TCRdb reanalysed the RT-PCR reads using MiXCR and keeps one entry per CDR3 protein. The table lists about half a million distinct CDR3 sequences, over 9.5% of them singletons. For this clonotype: The antigen remains undetermined.

V lost 2 bases and J lost 4, with 8 bases in between. The CDR3 sequence is 13 residues long. Germline CDR1 is SGHTA and CDR2 is FQGTGA. General study results and limits: New T cells are recruited in small numbers by each seasonal influenza vaccination, according to the authors' suggestion.

The TCR originated in a man aged 45-65 years who received an inactivated influenza vaccine. The starting material was PBMCs from blood, obtained 45 days after vaccination. The genes are TRBV7-3 and TRBJ2-5; D may correspond to TRBD1 or TRBD2 (5 bases each). CDR3 region: CASSLFGGETQYF. CDR3 bases: TGTGCCAGCAGCTTATTTGGGGGAGAGACCCAGTACTTC.